The 28 T cell receptor beta chains given below trace back to one sample, sequenced in a study of PD-1 blockade in mismatch repair-deficient tumors. The repertoire was sequenced with immunoSEQ multiplex PCR; TCRdb's copy has only in-frame clones and lacks some. This sample has around 100,000 clones, with around three quarters found just once. Sequences were derived from peripheral blood, sampled roughly 60 weeks after starting pembrolizumab. All receptors come from an adult with mismatch repair-deficient cancer.

This clone has a single count. CDR3 region: CAWSSGRIYNEQFF. In DNA, the CDR3 is TGTGCCTGGAGTAGCGGGAGGATATACAATGAGCAGTTCTTC. The chain joins TRBV30 to TRBJ2-1; TRBD2 agrees at 9 bases. Trimming cost V 2 bases and J 4 bases; bases outside gene matches: 3. Germline CDR1 and CDR2: GTSNPN and SVGIG (reference sequence). The length of the CDR3 is 14 residues.

The rearrangement uses TRBV4-3 and TRBJ2-1, with 10 bases fitting TRBD2. The CDR3 contains 18 residues. The germline gives CDR1 LGHNA, CDR2 YSLEER. Trimming at V came to 5 bases and at J to 5 bases, leaving 15 bases not matched to a gene. CDR3 sequence reads: CASSGTSGVSGNHNEQFF. The CDR3 coding sequence is TGCGCCAGCAGCGGAACTAGCGGGGTAAGCGGGAATCACAATGAGCAGTTCTTC.

The J gene is TRBJ2-1, the V gene TRBV11-2; 11 nucleotides match TRBD2. Per germline, CDR1 SGHAT and CDR2 FQNNGV. V was clipped by 2 bases and J by 5 bases; unmatched bases: 5. The CDR3 spans 16 residues. The CDR3 spells CASSLYGTSGNNEQFF. The CDR3 bases are TGTGCCAGCAGCTTATATGGGACTAGCGGAAACAATGAGCAGTTCTTC.

The chain combines TRBV7-2 with TRBJ2-5; D tentatively reads TRBD1 or TRBD2 (5 bases each). V lost 3 bases and J lost 0, with 11 bases in between. The CDR3 runs to 15 residues. Per germline, CDR1 SGHTA and CDR2 FQGNSA. The CDR3 nucleotides are TGTGCCAGCAGCTTCGACGGGGCGGACCAAGAGACCCAGTACTTC. Its translation is CASSFDGADQETQYF.

This sequence joins TRBV7-9 and TRBJ1-2, with no clear D. V was cut by 5 bases and J by 0 bases, with 10 bases left in between. This CDR3 is built from 14 residues. CDR1 and CDR2 from the germline V gene are SEHNR and FQNEAQ (reference sequence). CDR3 sequence (DNA): TGTGCCAGCAGCAACGAGGCCGCTAACTATGGCTACACCTTC. Protein product: CASSNEAANYGYTF.

V and J are TRBV9 and TRBJ2-7; D is uncertain. V was pared by 3 bases and J by 0 bases, with 16 bases between. This CDR3 contains 16 residues. Germline V gene sequence: CDR1 SGDLS, CDR2 YYNGEE. In nucleotides, the CDR3 is TGTGCCAGCAGCGGAGAAGGCGGATTGAGCTCCTACGAGCAGTACTTC. This codes for CASSGEGGLSSYEQYF. Full variable domain (rest looked up from reference TRBV9 and TRBJ2-7): DSGVTQTPKHLITATGQRVTLRCSPRSGDLSVYWYQQSLDQGLQFLIQYYNGEERAKGNILERFSAQQFPDLHSELNLSSLELGDSALYFCASSGEGGLSSYEQYFGPGTRLTVT.

This clone was observed once. Other nucleotide sequences from this sample produce the same CDR3. The rearrangement uses TRBV19 and TRBJ2-5, with a weak D call TRBD2 (5 bases). CDR3 length: 13 amino acids. Looked up from germline, CDR1 is LNHDA and CDR2 is SQIVND (reference sequence). V was trimmed by 1 base and J by 5 bases, leaving 8 bases between them. Here the CDR3 DNA reads TGTGCCAGTAGTATAGGAGGGTTTGAGACCCAGTACTTC. Translation: CASSIGGFETQYF.

This chain joins TRBV9 and TRBJ1-1, with unresolved D. CDR1 is SGDLS and CDR2 is YYNGEE in the germline V gene. The CDR3 consists of 13 residues. The V end was cut by 2 bases, the J end by 5 bases, with 10 bases between. This CDR3 is CASSVFQETEAFF. The CDR3, as DNA: TGTGCCAGCAGCGTTTTTCAGGAGACTGAAGCTTTCTTT.

A single count supports this clone. The gene calls are TRBV15 and TRBJ2-2; D is perhaps TRBD1 (5 bases). Trimming took off 0 bases at V and 6 bases at J, with 11 bases between the two ends. This CDR3 contains 15 residues. The germline V gene has CDR1 LNHNV and CDR2 YYDKDF (reference sequence). The CDR3 nucleotides read TGTGCCACCAGCAGAGATAGACAGATAGCCGGGGAGCTGTTTTTT. It is translated as CATSRDRQIAGELFF. The full variable domain, completed using reference TRBV15 and TRBJ2-2, is DAMVIQNPRYQVTQFGKPVTLSCSQTLNHNVMYWYQQKSSQAPKLLFHYYDKDFNNEADTPDNFQSRRPNTSFCFLDIRSPGLGDTAMYLCATSRDRQIAGELFFGEGSRLTVL.

This clone was seen only once. In DNA, the CDR3 is TGTGCCAGTGGAAGGGGAGGATCCTACAATGAGCAGTTCTTC. It is translated as CASGRGGSYNEQFF. The chain has TRBV7-2 and TRBJ2-1, with D perhaps TRBD2 (6 bases). V lost 9 bases, J lost 1 base, and 13 bases lay in between. The CDR3 runs to 14 residues. Per germline, CDR1 SGHTA and CDR2 FQGNSA.

This sequence joins TRBV2 and TRBJ1-5; the match to TRBD1 covers 7 bases. The CDR3 sequence is 15 residues long. V was clipped by 6 bases and J by 3 bases; unmatched bases: 8. From germline, CDR1 is SNHLY and CDR2 FYNNEI. DNA for the CDR3: TGTGCCAGCAGCGAACAGGGGCGGGACAATCAGCCCCAGCATTTT. This translates into CASSEQGRDNQPQHF.

This clone was seen a few times. The chain carries TRBV18 and TRBJ2-7, with TRBD2 identical over 7 bases. V lost 6 bases and J lost 0; bases outside the gene matches: 5. CDR3 size: 14 residues. Germline V gene data show CDR1 as KGHSH and CDR2 as LQKENI. Here the CDR3 reads CASSPRGSSYEQYF. The DNA of the CDR3 is TGTGCCAGCTCGCCGCGGGGGTCCTCCTACGAGCAGTACTTC.

The chain links TRBV18 to TRBJ2-3; weak D call: TRBD2 (6 bases). The germline V gene encodes CDR1 KGHSH and CDR2 LQKENI. The CDR3 has 16 residues. The V and J ends lost 3 bases and 1 base respectively, with 14 bases between them. This CDR3 reads CASSPRRERGTDTQYF. For the CDR3, the DNA is TGTGCCAGCTCACCCCGTCGGGAGAGAGGCACAGATACGCAGTATTTT.

This chain links TRBV4-2 with TRBJ2-4; D unclear. There are 17 residues in the CDR3. Germline V CDR1 and CDR2: LGHNA, YNFKEQ. Trimming removed 0 bases from V and 0 bases from J, with 12 bases in between. For the CDR3, the DNA is TGTGCCAGCAGCCAAGACGTCCTAACCCTAGCCAAAAACATTCAGTACTTC. Protein: CASSQDVLTLAKNIQYF.

This clone was seen once. J is TRBJ1-4 and V is TRBV2, with unresolved D. Between the trimmed V and J ends, which lost 6 bases and 4 bases, there was a span of 12 bases. The CDR3 consists of 14 residues. CDR1 and CDR2 (germline): SNHLY, FYNNEI. The CDR3 spells CASRVQILNEKLFF. CDR3 nucleotide sequence: TGTGCCAGCAGAGTACAGATCCTTAATGAAAAACTGTTTTTT.

The chain is built from TRBV19 and TRBJ2-7, with 10 nucleotides matching TRBD1. The CDR3 contains 15 residues. Losses at the gene ends were 3 bases for V and 2 bases for J; bases not matched to a gene: 4. Germline V gene sequence: CDR1 LNHDA, CDR2 SQIVND (reference sequence). CDR3 loop: CASSISGTGAYEQYF. The DNA of the CDR3 is TGTGCCAGTAGTATTTCCGGGACAGGGGCCTACGAGCAGTACTTC.

The rearrangement uses TRBV19 and TRBJ2-3; 9 bases agree with TRBD1. The CDR3 is 15 residues long. Per the germline V gene, CDR1 is LNHDA and CDR2 is SQIVND (reference sequence). With V trimmed by 6 bases and J by 3 bases, 7 bases remained unmatched. The CDR3 DNA is TGTGCCAGTAGCCGACCGGGACAGGGAACAGATACGCAGTATTTT. The encoded protein is CASSRPGQGTDTQYF.

This chain uses TRBV5-4 with TRBJ2-1; 9 nucleotides agree with TRBD2. The germline CDR1 and CDR2 sequences are SGHNT and YYREEE (reference sequence). The CDR3 has 15 residues. Trimming took 4 bases from V and 3 from J; bases not matched to a gene: 5. Here the CDR3 reads CASSLAGRGYNEQFF. In DNA, the CDR3 is TGTGCCAGCAGCCTAGCGGGGAGGGGCTACAATGAGCAGTTCTTC.

The count of this clone is one. The rearrangement joins TRBV5-6 to TRBJ1-3; D is ambiguous. CDR3 length: 14 amino acids. The ends were cut back, 2 bases at V and 2 bases at J, with 8 bases in the middle. Per the germline V gene, CDR1 is SGHDT and CDR2 is YYEEEE. The chain's CDR3 is CASSFTEAGNTIYF. The CDR3 DNA reads as TGTGCCAGCAGCTTCACGGAAGCTGGAAACACCATATATTTT.

This chain joins TRBV5-8 and TRBJ2-1; D may match TRBD1 or TRBD2 (5 bases each). Trimming cost V 3 bases and J 9 bases, with 22 bases left between them. CDR3 length: 16 residues. Germline assignment: CDR1 SGHTS and CDR2 YDEGEE. CDR3 residues: CASSSTGARRSSEQFF. The CDR3 DNA reads as TGTGCCAGCAGCTCGACCGGGGCCCGACGCAGTAGTGAGCAGTTCTTC.

The chain employs TRBV5-4 and TRBJ1-2; 12 bases align to TRBD1. The germline V gene has CDR1 SGHNT and CDR2 YYREEE (reference sequence). This CDR3 spans 15 amino acids. With V trimmed by 0 bases and J by 5 bases, 2 bases remained unmatched. The CDR3 here is CASSLGGQGAYGYTF. The CDR3 DNA follows: TGTGCCAGCAGCTTGGGGGGACAGGGGGCATATGGCTACACCTTC. Filled out from reference TRBV5-4 and TRBJ1-2, the complete variable domain reads ETGVTQSPTHLIKTRGQQVTLRCSSQSGHNTVSWYQQALGQGPQFIFQYYREEENGRGNFPPRFSGLQFPNYSSELNVNALELDDSALYLCASSLGGQGAYGYTFGSGTRLTVV.

This rearrangement joins TRBV19 to TRBJ1-1; D ambiguous. The CDR3 spans 14 residues. Germline CDR1 is LNHDA and CDR2 is SQIVND (reference sequence). With 5 bases removed from V and 2 bases from J, the gap between germline ends came to 12 bases. The CDR3, as DNA: TGTGCCAGTAGTTTCCGGCCAGCTAACACTGAAGCTTTCTTT. Translating gives CASSFRPANTEAFF.

The chain carries TRBV6-6 and TRBJ1-5; maybe TRBD1 (5 bases). The CDR3 is made up of 13 amino acids. Per the germline V gene, CDR1 is MNHNY and CDR2 is SVGAGI (reference sequence). The germline V and J ends were trimmed by 8 bases and 7 bases, with 15 bases remaining between them. The CDR3 DNA reads TGTGCCAGCCATTACGGATGGGGGCAGCCCCAGCATTTT. This codes for CASHYGWGQPQHF.

J is TRBJ2-7 and V is TRBV5-1; D perhaps matches TRBD1 (6 bases). Germline V CDR1 and CDR2: SGHRS, YFSETQ. Trimming removed 0 bases at V and 2 bases at J, with 12 bases between. This CDR3 contains 15 residues. The CDR3 region has the DNA TGCGCCAGCAGCTTGGCGTTTCAGGGGACCTACGAGCAGTACTTC. It translates to CASSLAFQGTYEQYF. Full variable domain (outside the CDR3, taken from reference TRBV5-1 and TRBJ2-7): KAGVTQTPRYLIKTRGQQVTLSCSPISGHRSVSWYQQTPGQGLQFLFEYFSETQRNKGNFPGRFSGRQFSNSRSEMNVSTLELGDSALYLCASSLAFQGTYEQYFGPGTRLTVT.

The V gene is TRBV29-1, the J gene TRBJ2-7; 7 bases map to TRBD2. The CDR3 length is 14 residues. Germline V gene data show CDR1 as SQVTM and CDR2 as ANQGSEA. Trimming cost V 7 bases and J 4 bases; bases outside gene matches: 13. The CDR3 region is CSAAPSGGSYEQYF. In nucleotides, the CDR3 is TGCAGCGCCGCTCCATCGGGCGGGAGTTACGAGCAGTACTTC.

In nucleotides, the CDR3 is TGTGCCAGCAGACGGGTGGGGCAAACCTACGAGCAGTACTTC. This codes for CASRRVGQTYEQYF. The chain joins TRBV6-5 to TRBJ2-7, with a tentative D call TRBD1 (5 bases). Germline V CDR1 and CDR2: MNHEY, SVGAGI. The V gene lost 6 bases and the J gene lost 2 bases, with 14 bases spanning the gap. The CDR3 has 14 residues.

The rearrangement uses TRBV19 and TRBJ2-1; 7 nucleotides line up with TRBD1. Germline V gene sequence: CDR1 LNHDA, CDR2 SQIVND (reference sequence). The CDR3 sequence is 16 residues long. V lost 3 bases to trimming and J lost 6 bases; unmatched junction nucleotides: 11. This CDR3 is CASSMRRGRQVNEQFF. The CDR3 bases are TGTGCCAGTAGTATGAGAAGGGGGCGGCAGGTCAATGAGCAGTTCTTC.

This clone was counted once. The chain is built from TRBV11-2 and TRBJ2-1, with 8 bases lining up with TRBD1. Germline V lookup: CDR1 SGHAT, CDR2 FQNNGV. The J segment lost 2 bases and the V segment lost 5 bases, leaving 5 bases of the junction unmatched. The CDR3 sequence is 15 residues long. CDR3 sequence: CASSNGQGTYNEQFF. The DNA for the CDR3 is TGTGCCAGCAGCAACGGACAGGGAACCTACAATGAGCAGTTCTTC.